This entry concerns a single T cell receptor (beta chain). No cognate antigen has been identified for it. These data are taken from a study of monozygotic twins with inflammatory bowel disease (dated by TCRdb to the late 2010s). With respect to the entire study: The complete study included 28 monozygotic twin pairs: 19 IBD-discordant Danish pairs and nine German pairs, of which four were IBD-concordant and five were IBD-discordant. Each individual had, on average, about 151 000 unique TCRalpha sequences and 181 000 unique TCRbeta sequences available for analysis. Within discordant pairs, disease-associated traits were sought mainly by comparing IBD patients with their genetically identical healthy co-twins. Broad study findings and their caveats: Differing immunosuppressive treatments among patients may have added background noise and inter-individual variability to the repertoires. No difference in repertoire similarity was observed between concordant and discordant twins, possibly owing to limited statistical power. Distinction between different T cell subtypes could not be achieved in the analysis. IBD patients had lower TCRbeta repertoire diversity, measured by the inverse Simpson index, than their healthy co-twins. Compared with healthy twins, IBD patients had fewer clonotypes in common with other individuals, a difference most pronounced in patients showing signs of disease activity. No single strong signal or clonotype linked to IBD turned up in the results, so the idea that one exists was not supported.

Libraries were made using 5' RACE. Each TCR library was prepared from 3,000 to 4,500 ng of total RNA. cDNA was synthesized with SMARTScribe reverse transcriptase in eight separate reactions per sample. During cDNA synthesis, template switching introduced unique molecular identifiers that contained a 6-nucleotide sample barcode. Two nested PCRs of approximately 16 and 10 cycles amplified the TCRalpha and TCRbeta cDNA, and bead purification followed each PCR. Before amplification, the cDNA was treated with uracil DNA-glycosylase and purified using the QIAquick PCR purification kit. The second PCR added Illumina TruSeq-compatible adapters along with sample-specific barcodes. Library quality and concentration were checked on TapeStation and Qubit, and libraries were pooled at about 5 ng each. Sequencing of the pooled libraries was done on an Illumina HiSeq2500 single-index Rapid Run using custom sequencing primers and 2 x 100 bp reads. The published analysis was carried out like this. MiGEC version 1.2.6 was used for UMI-based consensus assembly, which corrected PCR and sequencing errors. MiXCR version 2.1.1 handled V(D)J alignment, clonotype assembly and CDR3 extraction. Normalisation of gene usage, clonotype sharing and MAIT/NKT TCR abundance was achieved by analysing the top 1000, 10 000 and 20 000 clonotypes per sample. Diversity was computed as the inverse Simpson index with the vegan R package after downsampling to 27 000 UMIs. Paired Mann-Whitney U tests were applied to discordant twin pairs, with Benjamini-Hochberg correction for multiple testing. Based on TCRdb reprocessing of the reads, there is one entry per CDR3 protein sequence, and DNA is missing. TCRdb, rather than the study authors, made the V and J calls. The sample table holds around 450,000 distinct CDR3 sequences. The ten largest make up 2.4% of the sample.

From each donor, an approximately 2.4 ml peripheral blood sample was drawn into PAXgene tubes and stored at -80 degrees C. Without any T cell sorting, total RNA was extracted from whole blood using the PAXgene blood miRNA kit on an automated QIAcube. Peripheral blood from monozygotic twin pairs concordant or discordant for inflammatory bowel disease was subjected to deep TCRalpha and TCRbeta repertoire profiling with unique molecular barcoding. Smoking habits were recorded for all twin pairs, and individuals were classified as current, former or never smokers. The CDR3 starts with the cysteine, ends with the phenylalanine, and has 14 residues. Nucleotide data are not available. CDR1 MNHNS and CDR2 SASEGT are derived from the germline V gene.

The rearranged segments are TRBV6-1 and TRBJ2-7; checking the TCRdb D call of TRBD1 is not possible without DNA. The sample comprised blood. This TCR came from a human donor with ulcerative colitis or Crohn's disease, or a healthy co-twin of an affected twin (not recorded which). CDR3 loop: CASSGLPRSYEQYF.